The rows below give T cell receptor beta chains drawn from one sample of a study of T cell responses to AZD1222 COVID-19 vaccine. Produced via immunoSEQ multiplex PCR; TCRdb's table is partial and in-frame only. The repertoire has about 86,000 clones, around 73% of them found once; the top ten carry around 21%. Sequencing used peripheral blood, obtained on day 0 of AZD1222 vaccination. The source of these receptors is an adult in good health. The CDR3 runs from the conserved cysteine through the conserved F or W. The order of the fields is J gene, D gene, clone size, V gene, CDR3 protein, CDR3 DNA. The D gene is left open where the match is weak. Only some rows state a clone size, as once, few, many or a class for expanded clones.

TRBJ2-1,.,.,TRBV5-6,CASSLLYEQFF,TGTGCCAGCAGCTTGCTGTATGAGCAGTTCTTC
TRBJ1-1,TRBD1,once,TRBV19,CASSVKTGAGTEAFF,TGTGCCAGTAGTGTTAAGACAGGGGCTGGGACTGAAGCTTTCTTT
TRBJ1-2,TRBD1,few,TRBV12-3/TRBV12-4,CASHRRGLSGYTF,TGTGCCAGCCACCGCAGGGGGCTATCTGGCTACACCTTC
TRBJ2-5,TRBD1,.,TRBV6-5,CASGQGPETQYF,TGTGCCAGCGGACAGGGGCCGGAGACCCAGTACTTC
TRBJ2-3,TRBD2,.,TRBV7-2,CASSSWTSSTDTQYF,TGTGCCAGCAGCTCATGGACTAGCAGCACAGATACGCAGTATTTT
TRBJ1-6,.,few,TRBV6-5,CASSYSNSPLHF,TGTGCCAGCAGTTATTCGAATTCACCCCTCCACTTT
TRBJ1-6,.,.,TRBV5-4,CASSPGADQNSPLHF,TGTGCCAGCAGCCCGGGGGCGGACCAAAATTCACCCCTCCACTTT
TRBJ2-2,TRBD2,.,TRBV19,CASSATGGPAGELFF,TGTGCCAGTAGTGCCACGGGAGGGCCGGCCGGGGAGCTGTTTTTT
TRBJ2-5,.,.,TRBV30,CAWSPSGGSETQYF,TGTGCCTGGAGTCCCTCGGGGGGCTCAGAGACCCAGTACTTC
TRBJ2-2,.,.,TRBV27,CASSLYTGELFF,TGTGCCAGCAGTTTATACACCGGGGAGCTGTTTTTT
TRBJ2-3,TRBD2,.,TRBV18,CASSPRGLAGDTQYF,TGTGCCAGCTCACCACGGGGACTAGCGGGGGATACGCAGTATTTT
TRBJ2-3,.,.,TRBV12-5,CASGGASVLGDTQYF,TGTGCTAGTGGCGGTGCTAGCGTCCTTGGGGATACGCAGTATTTT
TRBJ1-5,.,.,TRBV2,CASGVLSNQPQHF,TGTGCCAGCGGCGTCCTTAGCAATCAGCCCCAGCATTTT
TRBJ2-1,TRBD2,.,TRBV30,CAWTKRERGIPEQFF,TGTGCCTGGACAAAGAGGGAGCGGGGCATCCCTGAGCAGTTCTTC
TRBJ2-1,.,.,TRBV5-1,CASSLQDYNEQFF,TGCGCCAGCAGCTTGCAGGACTACAATGAGCAGTTCTTC